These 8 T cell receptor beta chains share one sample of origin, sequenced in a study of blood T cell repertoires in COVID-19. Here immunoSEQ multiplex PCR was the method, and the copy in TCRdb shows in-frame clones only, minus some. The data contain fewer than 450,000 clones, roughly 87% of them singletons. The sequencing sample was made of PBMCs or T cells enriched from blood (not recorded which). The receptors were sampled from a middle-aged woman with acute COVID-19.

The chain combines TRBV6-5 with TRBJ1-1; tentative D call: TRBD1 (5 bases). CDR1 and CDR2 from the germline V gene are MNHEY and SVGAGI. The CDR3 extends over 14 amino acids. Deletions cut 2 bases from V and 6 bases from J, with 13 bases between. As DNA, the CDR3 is TGTGCCAGCAGTTACGGGCAGGGAGGGGCTGAAGCTTTCTTT. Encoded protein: CASSYGQGGAEAFF.

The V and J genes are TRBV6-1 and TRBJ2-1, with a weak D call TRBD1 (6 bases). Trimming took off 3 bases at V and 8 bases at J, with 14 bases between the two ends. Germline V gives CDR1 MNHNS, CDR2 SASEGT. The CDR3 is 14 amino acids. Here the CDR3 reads CASSDHGTKDEQFF. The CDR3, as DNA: TGTGCCAGCAGTGATCACGGGACAAAGGATGAGCAGTTCTTC.

The CDR3 nucleotides read TGTGCCAGCAGCGCGAGTGCCGCAACTAATGAAAAACTGTTTTTT. It yields the protein CASSASAATNEKLFF. This chain joins TRBV11-2 and TRBJ1-4; D is uncertain. The CDR3 extends over 15 amino acids. The germline V and J ends were trimmed by 5 bases and 0 bases, with 10 bases remaining between them. CDR1 is SGHAT and CDR2 is FQNNGV in the germline V gene. Drawing the rest from reference TRBV11-2 and TRBJ1-4, the complete variable domain is EAGVAQSPRYKIIEKRQSVAFWCNPISGHATLYWYQQILGQGPKLLIQFQNNGVVDDSQLPKDRFSAERLKGVDSTLKIQPAKLEDSAVYLCASSASAATNEKLFFGSGTQLSVL.

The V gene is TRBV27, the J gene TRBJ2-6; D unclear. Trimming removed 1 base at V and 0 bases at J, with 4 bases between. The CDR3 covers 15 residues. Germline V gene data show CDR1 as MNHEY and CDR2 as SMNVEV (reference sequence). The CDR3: CASSLYGSGANVLTF. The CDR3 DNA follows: TGTGCCAGCAGTTTATACGGCTCTGGGGCCAACGTCCTGACTTTC.

The CDR3 sequence: CASSLAYYEQYF. CDR3 coding DNA: TGTGCCAGCAGCTTAGCGTACTACGAGCAGTACTTC. The chain joins TRBV7-8 to TRBJ2-7, with D uncertain. The CDR3 is made up of 12 amino acids. The germline V gene encodes CDR1 SGHVS and CDR2 FQNEAQ. Trimming left V 0 bases short and J 3 bases short, with 3 bases between.

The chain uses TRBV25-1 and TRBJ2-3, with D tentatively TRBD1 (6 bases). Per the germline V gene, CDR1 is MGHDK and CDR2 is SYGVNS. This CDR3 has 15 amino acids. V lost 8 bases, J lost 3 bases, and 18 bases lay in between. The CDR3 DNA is TGTGCCAGCGGCCAGGGGTCGGGGAAGACAGATACGCAGTATTTT. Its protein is CASGQGSGKTDTQYF.

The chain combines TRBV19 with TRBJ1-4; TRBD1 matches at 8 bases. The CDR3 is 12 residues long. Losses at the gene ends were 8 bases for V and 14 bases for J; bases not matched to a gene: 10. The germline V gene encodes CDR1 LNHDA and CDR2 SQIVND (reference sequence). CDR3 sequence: CASWVSGGPLFF. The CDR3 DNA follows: TGTGCCAGTTGGGTATCAGGGGGCCCCCTGTTTTTT. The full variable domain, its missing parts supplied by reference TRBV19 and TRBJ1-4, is DGGITQSPKYLFRKEGQNVTLSCEQNLNHDAMYWYRQDPGQGLRLIYYSQIVNDFQKGDIAEGYSVSREKKESFPLTVTSAQKNPTAFYLCASWVSGGPLFFGSGTQLSVL.

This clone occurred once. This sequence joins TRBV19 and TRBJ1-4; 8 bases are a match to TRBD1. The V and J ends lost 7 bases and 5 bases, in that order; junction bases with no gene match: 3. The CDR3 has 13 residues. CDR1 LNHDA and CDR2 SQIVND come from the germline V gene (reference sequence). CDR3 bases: TGTGCCAGTACGACAGGGGTCAATGAAAAACTGTTTTTT. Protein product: CASTTGVNEKLFF.